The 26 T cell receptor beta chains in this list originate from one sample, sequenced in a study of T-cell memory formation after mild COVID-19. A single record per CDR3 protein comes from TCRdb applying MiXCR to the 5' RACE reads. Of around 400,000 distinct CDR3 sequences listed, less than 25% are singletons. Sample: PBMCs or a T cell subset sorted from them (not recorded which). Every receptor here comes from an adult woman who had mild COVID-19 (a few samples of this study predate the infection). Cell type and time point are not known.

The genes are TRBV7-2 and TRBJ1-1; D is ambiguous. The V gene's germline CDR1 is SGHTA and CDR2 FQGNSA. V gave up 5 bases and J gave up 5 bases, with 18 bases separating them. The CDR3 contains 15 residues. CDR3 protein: CASSATPSDRTEAFF. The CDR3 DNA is TGTGCCAGCAGCGCCACCCCCAGTGATCGGACTGAAGCTTTCTTT.

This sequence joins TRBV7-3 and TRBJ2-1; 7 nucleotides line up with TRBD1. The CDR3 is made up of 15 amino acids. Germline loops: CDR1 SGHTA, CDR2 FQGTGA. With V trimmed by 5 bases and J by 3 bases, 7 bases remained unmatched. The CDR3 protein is CASSTDRAVYNEQFF. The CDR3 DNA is TGTGCCAGCAGCACAGACAGGGCCGTCTACAATGAGCAGTTCTTC.

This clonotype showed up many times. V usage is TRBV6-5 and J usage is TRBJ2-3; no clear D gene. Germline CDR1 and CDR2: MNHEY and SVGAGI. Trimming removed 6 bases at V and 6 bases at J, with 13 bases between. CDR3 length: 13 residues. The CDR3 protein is CASRDLVADTQYF. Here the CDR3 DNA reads TGTGCCAGCAGGGATCTGGTTGCGGATACGCAGTATTTT.

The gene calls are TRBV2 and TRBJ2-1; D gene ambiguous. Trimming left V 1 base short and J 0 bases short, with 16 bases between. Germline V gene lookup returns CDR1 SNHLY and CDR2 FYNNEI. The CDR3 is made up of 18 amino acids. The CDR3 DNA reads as TGTGCCAGCAGTGAAGTTACTCCTTCCTACTTCTCCTACAATGAGCAGTTCTTC. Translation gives CASSEVTPSYFSYNEQFF.

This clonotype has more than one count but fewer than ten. Here the CDR3 DNA reads TGTGCCAGCAGTGCACAGGGGGCTGGCAATCAGCCCCAGCATTTT. The encoded protein is CASSAQGAGNQPQHF. V gene TRBV6-1 combines with J gene TRBJ1-5; 9 bases line up with TRBD1. With 4 bases clipped from V and 2 bases from J, the junction kept 3 bases outside the gene matches. Germline V gene lookup returns CDR1 MNHNS and CDR2 SASEGT. The CDR3 consists of 15 residues.

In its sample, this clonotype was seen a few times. The CDR3 DNA is TGTGCCAGCAGCCTCCATAGCGGTACCTACAATGAGCAGTTCTTC. It is translated as CASSLHSGTYNEQFF. The rearrangement links TRBV7-2 to TRBJ2-1; possibly TRBD2 for D (6 bases). CDR3 length: 15 amino acids. Germline lookup yields CDR1 SGHTA and CDR2 FQGNSA. Trimming stripped 5 bases from V and 2 bases from J, with 13 bases between.

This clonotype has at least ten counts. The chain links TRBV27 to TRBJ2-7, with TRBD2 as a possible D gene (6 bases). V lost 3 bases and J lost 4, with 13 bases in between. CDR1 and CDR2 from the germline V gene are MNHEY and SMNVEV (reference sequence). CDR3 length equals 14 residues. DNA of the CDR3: TGTGCCAGCAGTTTGGGACTCGGTGGGTACGAGCAGTACTTC. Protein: CASSLGLGGYEQYF.

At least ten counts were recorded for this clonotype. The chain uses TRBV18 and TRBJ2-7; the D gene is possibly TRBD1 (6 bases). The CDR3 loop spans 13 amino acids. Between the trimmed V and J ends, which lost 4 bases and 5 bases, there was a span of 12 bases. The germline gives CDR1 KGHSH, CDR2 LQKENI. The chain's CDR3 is CASSLIQGNEQYF. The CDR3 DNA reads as TGTGCCAGCTCACTCATACAGGGCAACGAGCAGTACTTC.

The CDR3 loop reads CASSLDGRANQPQHF. As DNA, the CDR3 is TGTGCCAGCAGCTTAGATGGCAGGGCTAATCAGCCCCAGCATTTT. The V call is TRBV7-6, the J call TRBJ1-5, with D perhaps matching TRBD1 (5 bases). The germline V and J ends were trimmed by 1 base and 4 bases, with 11 bases remaining between them. CDR1 is SGHVS, CDR2 FNYEAQ, per germline. The CDR3 runs 15 residues. Full variable domain (remainder filled in from reference TRBV7-6 and TRBJ1-5): GAGVSQSPRYKVTKRGQDVALRCDPISGHVSLYWYRQALGQGPEFLTYFNYEAQQDKSGLPNDRFSAERPEGSISTLTIQRTEQRDSAMYRCASSLDGRANQPQHFGDGTRLSIL.

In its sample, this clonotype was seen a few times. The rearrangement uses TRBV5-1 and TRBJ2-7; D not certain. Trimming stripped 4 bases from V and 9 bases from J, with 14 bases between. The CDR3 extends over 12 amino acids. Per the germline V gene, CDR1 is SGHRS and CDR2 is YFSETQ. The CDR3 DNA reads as TGCGCCAGCAGCCAGGACCGCGACGGGCAGTACTTC. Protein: CASSQDRDGQYF.

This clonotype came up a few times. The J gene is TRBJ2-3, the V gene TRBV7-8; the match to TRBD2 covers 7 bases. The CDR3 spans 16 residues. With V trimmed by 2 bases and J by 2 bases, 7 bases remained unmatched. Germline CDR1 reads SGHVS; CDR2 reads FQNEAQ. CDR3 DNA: TGTGCCAGCAGCTTATTGTTGGGAGGGCCCACAGATACGCAGTATTTT. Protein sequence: CASSLLLGGPTDTQYF.

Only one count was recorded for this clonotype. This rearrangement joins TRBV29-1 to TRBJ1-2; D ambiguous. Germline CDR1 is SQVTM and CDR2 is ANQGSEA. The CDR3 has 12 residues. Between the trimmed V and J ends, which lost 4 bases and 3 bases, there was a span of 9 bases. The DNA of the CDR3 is TGCAGCGTTGTAGAGACCCACTATGGCTACACCTTC. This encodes CSVVETHYGYTF.

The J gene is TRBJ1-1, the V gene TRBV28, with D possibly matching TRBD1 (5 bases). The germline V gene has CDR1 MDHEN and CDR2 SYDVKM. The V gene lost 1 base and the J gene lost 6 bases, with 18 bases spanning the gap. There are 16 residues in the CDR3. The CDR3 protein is CASSLLWAQGGSEAFF. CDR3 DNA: TGTGCCAGCAGTTTATTGTGGGCCCAGGGAGGATCTGAAGCTTTCTTT.

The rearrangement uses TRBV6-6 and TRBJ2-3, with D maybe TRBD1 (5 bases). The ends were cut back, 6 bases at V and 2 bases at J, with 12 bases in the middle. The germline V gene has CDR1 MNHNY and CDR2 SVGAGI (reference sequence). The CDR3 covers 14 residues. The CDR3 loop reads CASRSEGHTDTQYF. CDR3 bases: TGTGCCAGCAGGTCGGAAGGACACACAGATACGCAGTATTTT.

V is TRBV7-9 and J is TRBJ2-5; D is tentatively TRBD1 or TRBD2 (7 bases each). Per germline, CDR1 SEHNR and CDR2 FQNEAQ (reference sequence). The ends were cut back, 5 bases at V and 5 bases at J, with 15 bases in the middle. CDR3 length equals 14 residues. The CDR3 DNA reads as TGTGCCAGCAGCCAGGGGGGGACCGGGGAGACCCAGTACTTC. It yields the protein CASSQGGTGETQYF.

CDR3 DNA: TGTGCCAGCAGCTTAGGCGCTAGAATAGGAAGCACAGATACGCAGTATTTT. It specifies CASSLGARIGSTDTQYF. V is TRBV7-2 and J is TRBJ2-3; no clear D. CDR3 length equals 17 residues. In germline, CDR1 is SGHTA, CDR2 FQGNSA. Trimming shortened V by 1 base and J by 0 bases, and 14 bases separated the two germline ends.

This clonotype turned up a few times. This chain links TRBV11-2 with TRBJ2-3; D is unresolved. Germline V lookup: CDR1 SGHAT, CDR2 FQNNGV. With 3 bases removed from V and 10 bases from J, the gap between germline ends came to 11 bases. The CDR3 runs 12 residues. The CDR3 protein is CASSFGRGAQYF. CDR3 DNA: TGTGCCAGCAGCTTTGGACGCGGCGCGCAGTATTTT.

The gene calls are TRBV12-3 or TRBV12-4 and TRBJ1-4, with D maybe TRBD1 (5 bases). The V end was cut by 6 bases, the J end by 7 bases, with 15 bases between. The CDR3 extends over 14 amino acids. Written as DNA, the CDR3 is TGTGCCAGCAGCTTCGGAGGGGTGGGTGAAAAACTGTTTTTT. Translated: CASSFGGVGEKLFF.

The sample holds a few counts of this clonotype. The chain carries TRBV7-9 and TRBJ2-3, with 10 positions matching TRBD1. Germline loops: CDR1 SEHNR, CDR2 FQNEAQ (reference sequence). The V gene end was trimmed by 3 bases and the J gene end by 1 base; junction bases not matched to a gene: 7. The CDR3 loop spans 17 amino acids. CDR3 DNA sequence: TGTGCCAGCAGCTTGGGCGGGACAGGGGTCCGCACAGATACGCAGTATTTT. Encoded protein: CASSLGGTGVRTDTQYF.

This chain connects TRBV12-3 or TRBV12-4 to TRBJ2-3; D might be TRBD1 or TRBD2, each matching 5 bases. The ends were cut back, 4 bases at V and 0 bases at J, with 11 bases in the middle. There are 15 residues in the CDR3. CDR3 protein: CASSYPGRSTDTQYF. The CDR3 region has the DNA TGTGCCAGCAGTTACCCGGGACGTAGCACAGATACGCAGTATTTT.

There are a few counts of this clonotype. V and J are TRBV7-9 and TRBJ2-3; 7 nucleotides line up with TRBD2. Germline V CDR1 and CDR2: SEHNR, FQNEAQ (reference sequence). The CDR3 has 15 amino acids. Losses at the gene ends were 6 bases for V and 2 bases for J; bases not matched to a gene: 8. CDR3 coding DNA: TGTGCCAGCAGGACCAGCGGGGACTTCACAGATACGCAGTATTTT. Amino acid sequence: CASRTSGDFTDTQYF.

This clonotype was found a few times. The CDR3: CASQSPGSYEQYF. For the CDR3, the DNA is TGTGCCAGTCAGTCGCCAGGTTCCTACGAGCAGTACTTC. The gene calls are TRBV19 and TRBJ2-7; D not certain. V lost 8 bases to trimming and J lost 1 base, with 12 bases between them. Germline V gene lookup returns CDR1 LNHDA and CDR2 SQIVND (reference sequence). The CDR3 sequence is 13 residues long. The full variable domain, completed using reference TRBV19 and TRBJ2-7, is DGGITQSPKYLFRKEGQNVTLSCEQNLNHDAMYWYRQDPGQGLRLIYYSQIVNDFQKGDIAEGYSVSREKKESFPLTVTSAQKNPTAFYLCASQSPGSYEQYFGPGTRLTVT.

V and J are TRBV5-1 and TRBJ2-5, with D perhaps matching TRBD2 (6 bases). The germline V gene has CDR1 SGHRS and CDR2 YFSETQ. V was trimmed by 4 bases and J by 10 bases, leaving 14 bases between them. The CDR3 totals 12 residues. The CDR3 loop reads CASSVEGPDQYF. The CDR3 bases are TGCGCCAGCAGCGTGGAGGGACCGGACCAGTACTTC.

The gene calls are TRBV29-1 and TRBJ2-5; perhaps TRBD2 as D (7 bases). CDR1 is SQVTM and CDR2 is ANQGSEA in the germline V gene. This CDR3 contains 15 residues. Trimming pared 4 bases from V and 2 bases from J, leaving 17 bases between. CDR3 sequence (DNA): TGCAGCGTTGTCCCTTGGGGGGGCGATCAAGAGACCCAGTACTTC. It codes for CSVVPWGGDQETQYF.

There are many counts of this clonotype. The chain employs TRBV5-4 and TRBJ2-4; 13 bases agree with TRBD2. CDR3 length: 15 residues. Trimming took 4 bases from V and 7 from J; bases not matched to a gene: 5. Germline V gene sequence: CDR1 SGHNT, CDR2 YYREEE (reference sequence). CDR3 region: CASSAGLAGTNIQYF. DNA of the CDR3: TGTGCCAGCAGCGCGGGACTAGCGGGAACGAACATTCAGTACTTC.

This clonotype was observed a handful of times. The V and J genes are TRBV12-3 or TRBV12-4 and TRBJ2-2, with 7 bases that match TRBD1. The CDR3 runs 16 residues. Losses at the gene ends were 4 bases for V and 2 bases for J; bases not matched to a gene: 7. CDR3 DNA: TGTGCCAGCAGTTCTACCGGGACAGCCAACACCGGGGAGCTGTTTTTT. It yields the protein CASSSTGTANTGELFF.